The entry below describes one T cell receptor beta chain. The entry originates in a study of blood T cell repertoires in COVID-19. At the level of the study: From the United States, Italy and Spain came samples of acute and convalescent COVID-19.

As originally analysed: Counts of nucleated cells, estimated from reference gene primer amplification, were obtained. Assay: immunoSEQ multiplex PCR; the TCRdb copy retains only in-frame clones and omits some. V and J calls and clone size are as listed in that table; D and trimming were resolved from the DNA. Of fewer than 200,000 clones in the sample, 70% to 90% were seen once. The sequence was obtained from a man aged 50 or older with active or convalescent COVID-19. Sequenced input: peripheral blood.

The CDR3 DNA follows: TGTGCCAGCAGTTTCGGGGGGGATCAGCCCCAGCATTTT. Its protein is CASSFGGDQPQHF. V gene TRBV27 combines with J gene TRBJ1-5; TRBD1 is a possible D gene (5 bases). In germline, CDR1 is MNHEY, CDR2 SMNVEV (reference sequence). The length of the CDR3 is 13 residues. V lost 3 bases and J lost 5, with 8 bases in between.